Below, 2 T cell receptor beta chains from the same sample are listed, as sequenced in a study of spatial heterogeneity in lung cancer. As to time point: sample taken at primary tumor resection. No cell sorting; template was whole RNA from tumor, lung tissue or PBMC. TCRdb fed the 5' RACE reads into MiXCR, producing one record per CDR3 protein. The table has some 64,000 distinct CDR3 sequences, approximately 8% seen once. The sample here was PBMCs, taken at surgery. These receptors came from a female donor with early-stage non-small cell lung cancer.

This clonotype turned up a few times. V is TRBV28 and J is TRBJ2-2; the D is unclear. Between the trimmed V and J ends, which lost 7 bases and 2 bases, there was a span of 11 bases. The CDR3 has 14 residues. Germline V lookup: CDR1 MDHEN, CDR2 SYDVKM. The CDR3 coding sequence is TGTGCCAGCACCCTAATGTCCAACACCGGGGAGCTGTTTTTT. Its translation: CASTLMSNTGELFF.

J is TRBJ2-3 and V is TRBV28; weak D call: TRBD2 (5 bases). The CDR3 consists of 14 residues. V lost 3 bases to trimming and J lost 4 bases, with 11 bases between them. Germline values: CDR1 MDHEN, CDR2 SYDVKM. CDR3 sequence reads: CASSFALAADTQYF. The CDR3 DNA is TGTGCCAGCAGTTTTGCGCTAGCAGCAGATACGCAGTATTTT.